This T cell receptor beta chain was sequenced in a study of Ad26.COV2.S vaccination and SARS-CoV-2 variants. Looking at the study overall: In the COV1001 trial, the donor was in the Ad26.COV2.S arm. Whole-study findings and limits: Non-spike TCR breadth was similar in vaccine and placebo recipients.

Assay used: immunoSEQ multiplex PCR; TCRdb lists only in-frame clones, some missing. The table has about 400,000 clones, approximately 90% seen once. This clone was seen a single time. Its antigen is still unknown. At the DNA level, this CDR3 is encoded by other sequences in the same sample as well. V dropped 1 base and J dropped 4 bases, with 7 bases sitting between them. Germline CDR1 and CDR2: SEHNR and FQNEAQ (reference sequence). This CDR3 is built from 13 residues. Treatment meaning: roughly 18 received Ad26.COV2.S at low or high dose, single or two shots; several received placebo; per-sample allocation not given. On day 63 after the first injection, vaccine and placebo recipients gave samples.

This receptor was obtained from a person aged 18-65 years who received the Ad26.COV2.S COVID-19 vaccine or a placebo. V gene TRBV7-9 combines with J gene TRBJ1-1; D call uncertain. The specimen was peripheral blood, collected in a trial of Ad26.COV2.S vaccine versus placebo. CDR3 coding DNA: TGTGCCAGCAGCTTAGAGCCTGGCACTGAAGCTTTCTTT. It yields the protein CASSLEPGTEAFF.